The T cell receptor beta chain under discussion was sequenced for a study of T-cell reconstitution after alpha-beta-depleted transplantation in children. Whole-study results and caveats: Certain patients had high TCRbeta diversity at day 60, and it came from recipient T cells and thymic progenitors that survived. At around two months after transplant, the alpha-beta T cells were reportedly derived from several hundred expanded clones that came from non-depleted graft cells.

In this sample, this clonotype turned up many times. Antigen: not known. CDR3 size: 14 residues. The germline V and J ends were trimmed by 4 bases and 6 bases, with 15 bases remaining between them. Germline lookup yields CDR1 ENHRY and CDR2 SYGVKD. The authors prepared the TCRbeta library with unique molecular identifiers. TCRdb itself ran the PCR reads through MiXCR, one entry per CDR3 protein. The top ten clones hold under 30% of a sample with approximately 240,000 distinct CDR3 sequences, approximately 10% of them seen once. The receptor comes from a child under two years old with acute myeloid leukemia, due to receive a stem cell transplant. The sample in question was PBMCs, obtained before TCRalphabeta/CD19-depleted stem cell transplant. This chain links TRBV10-3 with TRBJ1-2; D perhaps matches TRBD1 (5 bases). This CDR3 reads CAISATWDGDGYTF. The CDR3 DNA reads as TGTGCCATCAGTGCCACTTGGGACGGGGATGGCTACACCTTC.